The 24 T cell receptor beta chains given below trace back to one sample, sequenced in a study of OX40 agonist ivuxolimab in advanced cancers. Libraries were constructed by the immunoSEQ multiplex PCR assay. Entries here come from immuneACCESS through TCRdb and include only in-frame sequences with V and J called. Some clones fail to appear in such tables; in the studies checked, an unresolved V gene covers under half of the shortfall, and the cause of the remainder is unknown. The sample has roughly 65,000 clones on record, 90% to 95% of them singletons. The top ten clones comprise 0.25% to 0.3% of the sample. This specimen was CD4+ or CD8+ T cells sorted from blood, taken in a trial of the OX40 agonist ivuxolimab. The receptors were gathered from an adult with an advanced solid tumor such as melanoma, head and neck, liver or kidney cancer.

The V and J genes are TRBV15 and TRBJ2-5; weak D call: TRBD2 (6 bases). Germline V CDR1 and CDR2: LNHNV, YYDKDF (reference sequence). V was cut by 1 base and J by 1 base, with 10 bases left in between. The CDR3 spans 15 residues. The CDR3 region is CATSRARLVQETQYF. DNA for the CDR3: TGTGCCACCAGCAGAGCCAGACTAGTCCAAGAGACCCAGTACTTC.

The rearrangement joins TRBV7-8 to TRBJ2-7, with a possible D match to TRBD1 (6 bases). There are 14 residues in the CDR3. The V end was cut by 5 bases, the J end by 0 bases, with 11 bases between. The germline gives CDR1 SGHVS, CDR2 FQNEAQ. The CDR3 coding sequence is TGTGCCAGCAGCCAACGGGACAACTCCTACGAGCAGTACTTC. It yields the protein CASSQRDNSYEQYF.

J is TRBJ1-1 and V is TRBV2; no clear D gene. Germline V lookup: CDR1 SNHLY, CDR2 FYNNEI. V lost 5 bases to trimming and J lost 0 bases, with 4 bases between them. The CDR3 length is 12 residues. For the CDR3, the DNA is TGTGCCAGCAGTTTTCTGAACACTGAAGCTTTCTTT. The encoded protein is CASSFLNTEAFF.

The V and J genes are TRBV27 and TRBJ2-3; TRBD2 might be the D (6 bases). The CDR3 length is 17 residues. Per germline, CDR1 MNHEY and CDR2 SMNVEV (reference sequence). V was shortened by 4 bases and J by 8 bases, with 25 bases between the two germline ends. CDR3 in amino acids: CASSSPPGLDEPVTQYF. CDR3 DNA: TGTGCCAGCAGTTCCCCACCGGGACTGGATGAGCCAGTTACGCAGTATTTT.

CDR3 sequence: CASSVVAGTTDTQYF. CDR3 bases: TGTGCCAGCAGCGTAGTCGCAGGTACCACAGATACGCAGTATTTT. This chain joins TRBV9 and TRBJ2-3, with D unresolved. The V end lost 0 bases, the J end lost 2 bases, and 10 bases lay between the germline ends. The germline V gene has CDR1 SGDLS and CDR2 YYNGEE. The CDR3 spans 15 residues.

This chain links TRBV5-4 with TRBJ2-5; no reliable D call. The CDR3 loop spans 12 amino acids. V was clipped by 2 bases and J by 1 base, with 3 bases between them. The germline CDR1 and CDR2 sequences are SGHNT and YYREEE (reference sequence). DNA for the CDR3: TGTGCCAGCAGCTTTCCCCAAGAGACCCAGTACTTC. As protein: CASSFPQETQYF.

The chain carries TRBV15 and TRBJ1-3; TRBD1 matches at 9 bases. The J segment lost 3 bases and the V segment lost 2 bases, leaving 2 bases of the junction unmatched. The CDR3 contains 15 residues. The germline V gene encodes CDR1 LNHNV and CDR2 YYDKDF (reference sequence). DNA for the CDR3: TGTGCCACCAGCAGAACAGGGGGCCTTGGAAACACCATATATTTT. Protein sequence: CATSRTGGLGNTIYF.

The chain is built from TRBV25-1 and TRBJ1-4; no definite D call. The CDR3 runs to 15 residues. Germline CDR1 reads MGHDK; CDR2 reads SYGVNS. Trimming stripped 7 bases from V and 4 bases from J, with 16 bases between. CDR3 in amino acids: CASKVPGLVNEKLFF. CDR3 in DNA: TGTGCCAGCAAGGTTCCCGGTTTGGTTAATGAAAAACTGTTTTTT.

The V and J genes are TRBV7-3 and TRBJ2-7; 12 nucleotides agree with TRBD2. The V gene end was trimmed by 2 bases and the J gene end by 4 bases; junction bases not matched to a gene: 6. Germline lookup yields CDR1 SGHTA and CDR2 FQGTGA. This CDR3 has 16 amino acids. This CDR3 reads CASSLPASGREYEQYF. The CDR3 DNA is TGTGCCAGCAGCTTACCGGCTAGCGGGAGGGAATACGAGCAGTACTTC.

The V and J genes are TRBV27 and TRBJ1-1, with 10 nucleotides matching TRBD1. Germline values: CDR1 MNHEY, CDR2 SMNVEV (reference sequence). The CDR3 loop spans 16 amino acids. Trimming cost V 0 bases and J 5 bases; bases outside gene matches: 6. The CDR3 nucleotides read TGTGCCAGCAGTTTATCGATGGGACAGGGGCGGACTGAAGCTTTCTTT. It yields the protein CASSLSMGQGRTEAFF.

The rearrangement links TRBV6-5 to TRBJ1-3; no definite D call. Germline V lookup: CDR1 MNHEY, CDR2 SVGAGI. CDR3 length: 14 residues. V was cut by 7 bases and J by 0 bases, with 10 bases left in between. The CDR3 coding sequence is TGTGCCAGCAAAGAATACTACTCTGGAAACACCATATATTTT. It translates to CASKEYYSGNTIYF.

The sample holds one count of this clone. CDR3 nucleotide sequence: TGTGCCAGCAGCTTAGTCGGGGCTAGCGGGACGAATGAGCAGTTCTTC. Translating gives CASSLVGASGTNEQFF. V is TRBV11-3 and J is TRBJ2-1; TRBD2 agrees at 9 bases. The CDR3 runs to 16 residues. V shed 1 base and J 7 bases; nucleotides not matched to a gene: 8. In germline, CDR1 is SGHNT, CDR2 YENEEA.

This chain links TRBV28 with TRBJ2-7; the D gene is possibly TRBD2 (7 bases). Trimming took off 6 bases at V and 5 bases at J, with 17 bases between the two ends. This CDR3 spans 14 amino acids. The germline CDR1 and CDR2 sequences are MDHEN and SYDVKM. The CDR3 DNA reads TGTGCCAGCAGCGACTGGGGAGGGGGTAACGAGCAGTACTTC. Protein product: CASSDWGGGNEQYF. Full variable domain (missing parts from reference TRBV28 and TRBJ2-7): DVKVTQSSRYLVKRTGEKVFLECVQDMDHENMFWYRQDPGLGLRLIYFSYDVKMKEKGDIPEGYSVSREKKERFSLILESASTNQTSMYLCASSDWGGGNEQYFGPGTRLTVT.

This chain links TRBV9 with TRBJ1-2; D is uncertain. Trimming removed 4 bases from V and 3 bases from J, with 10 bases in between. The CDR3 runs to 13 residues. From germline, CDR1 is SGDLS and CDR2 YYNGEE. The chain's CDR3 is CASSLRPHYGYTF. The CDR3 bases are TGTGCCAGCAGCCTTCGGCCCCACTATGGCTACACCTTC.

The gene calls are TRBV15 and TRBJ2-2; D tentatively fits TRBD1 or TRBD2 (5 bases each). Between the trimmed V and J ends, which lost 8 bases and 2 bases, there was a span of 21 bases. The V gene's germline CDR1 is LNHNV and CDR2 YYDKDF (reference sequence). CDR3 length: 17 residues. The DNA for the CDR3 is TGTGCCACCCGGGGAAATAGAGGCGACAGCAACACCGGGGAGCTGTTTTTT. Protein: CATRGNRGDSNTGELFF.

The chain couples TRBV28 to TRBJ1-5, with TRBD1 matching 7 bases. V dropped 3 bases and J dropped 2; count of bases not matched to a gene: 7. The CDR3 has 16 residues. Germline-derived CDR1 and CDR2 are MDHEN and SYDVKM. This chain's CDR3 is CASSFSQGVGNQPQHF. CDR3 nucleotide sequence: TGTGCCAGCAGTTTCAGCCAGGGGGTTGGCAATCAGCCCCAGCATTTT.

The rearrangement uses TRBV7-9 and TRBJ1-3; D not certain. The CDR3 covers 15 residues. CDR1 is SEHNR, CDR2 FQNEAQ, per germline (reference sequence). Trimming took off 4 bases at V and 4 bases at J, with 14 bases between the two ends. The CDR3: CASSSPLNSGNTIYF. Here the CDR3 DNA reads TGTGCCAGCAGCTCCCCCCTTAACTCCGGAAACACCATATATTTT.

This sequence joins TRBV6-1 and TRBJ2-7, with TRBD1 identical over 7 bases. Per the germline V gene, CDR1 is MNHNS and CDR2 is SASEGT. V shed 8 bases and J 0 bases; nucleotides not matched to a gene: 7. This CDR3 has 14 residues. The CDR3 loop reads CASVRDRASYEQYF. DNA of the CDR3: TGTGCCAGCGTCCGGGACAGAGCCTCCTACGAGCAGTACTTC.

V gene TRBV14 combines with J gene TRBJ2-7; the match to TRBD2 covers 8 bases. V was pared by 2 bases and J by 0 bases, with 3 bases of the junction left unmatched. The CDR3 extends over 15 amino acids. Germline V gives CDR1 SGHDN, CDR2 FVKESK. CDR3 DNA: TGTGCCAGCAGCCAAACTAGCGGCTTCTCCTACGAGCAGTACTTC. It specifies CASSQTSGFSYEQYF.

The chain joins TRBV14 to TRBJ1-4, with 7 positions matching TRBD1. The CDR3 totals 16 residues. Germline V gene data show CDR1 as SGHDN and CDR2 as FVKESK. V shed 0 bases, J shed 8 bases, and the junction held 9 bases outside the gene matches. In DNA form, the CDR3 reads TGTGCCAGCAGCCAAGACAGATCAGGGGGACGGGAAAAACTGTTTTTT. This codes for CASSQDRSGGREKLFF.

The CDR3 loop is CASSTPTGGLKTQYF. The CDR3 DNA reads TGTGCCAGCAGTACCCCGACAGGGGGCTTAAAGACCCAGTACTTC. The chain combines TRBV6-5 with TRBJ2-5; TRBD1 matches at 10 bases. Losses at the gene ends were 5 bases for V and 6 bases for J; bases not matched to a gene: 9. CDR3 length: 15 residues. CDR1 and CDR2 (germline): MNHEY, SVGAGI.

V and J are TRBV18 and TRBJ2-7; perhaps TRBD1 as D (6 bases). Germline V lookup: CDR1 KGHSH, CDR2 LQKENI. Between the trimmed V and J ends, which lost 2 bases and 7 bases, there was a span of 21 bases. The CDR3 is made up of 16 amino acids. The CDR3 region is CASSPIPGGSQGEQYF. CDR3 sequence (DNA): TGTGCCAGCTCACCAATACCTGGCGGATCACAGGGAGAGCAGTACTTC.

CDR3 residues: CASSAGFDTEAFF. As DNA, the CDR3 is TGTGCCAGCAGTGCTGGATTTGACACTGAAGCTTTCTTT. This chain uses TRBV6-1 with TRBJ1-1; D not resolved. This CDR3 spans 13 amino acids. Germline CDR1 reads MNHNS; CDR2 reads SASEGT. The ends were cut back, 4 bases at V and 3 bases at J, with 9 bases in the middle.

The rearrangement links TRBV6-1 to TRBJ1-1; D is unresolved. The CDR3 runs 11 residues. V was pared by 6 bases and J by 1 base, with 3 bases between. Germline loops: CDR1 MNHNS, CDR2 SASEGT. The CDR3 reads CASSSNTEAFF. DNA of the CDR3: TGTGCCAGCAGCTCGAACACTGAAGCTTTCTTT.